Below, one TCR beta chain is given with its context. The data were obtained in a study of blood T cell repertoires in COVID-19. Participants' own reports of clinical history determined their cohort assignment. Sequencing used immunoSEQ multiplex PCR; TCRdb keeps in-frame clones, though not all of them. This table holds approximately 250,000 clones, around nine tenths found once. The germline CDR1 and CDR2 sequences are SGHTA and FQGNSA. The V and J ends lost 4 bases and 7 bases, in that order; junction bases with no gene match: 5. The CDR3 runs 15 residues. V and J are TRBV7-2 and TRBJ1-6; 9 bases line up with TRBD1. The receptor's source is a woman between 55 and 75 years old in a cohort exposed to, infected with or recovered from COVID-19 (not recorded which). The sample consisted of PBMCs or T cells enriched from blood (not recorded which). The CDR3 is CASSSRTGDNSPLHF. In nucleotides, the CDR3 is TGTGCCAGCAGCTCGAGGACAGGGGACAATTCACCCCTCCACTTT.